The 13 T cell receptor beta chains presented below share a single source sample, sequenced in a study of beta chain features in type 1 diabetes. Expressed TCRB transcripts were sequenced because the entire RNA isolate underwent reverse transcription. Assay: immunoSEQ multiplex PCR; the TCRdb copy retains only in-frame clones and omits some. The sample includes about 340,000 clones, 6.5% to 10% of them seen just once. The sample was central memory CD4+ T cells from blood. These receptors came from a woman under 30 in good health.

V is TRBV18 and J is TRBJ2-5; no clear D gene. V gave up 0 bases and J gave up 5 bases, with 10 bases separating them. The CDR3 totals 14 residues. Germline CDR1 KGHSH, CDR2 LQKENI. The DNA for the CDR3 is TGTGCCAGCTCACCACCGGGGATGGAGGAGACCCAGTACTTC. Its protein product is CASSPPGMEETQYF.

The chain uses TRBV15 and TRBJ2-3, with D perhaps matching TRBD1 or TRBD2 (5 bases each). Looked up from germline, CDR1 is LNHNV and CDR2 is YYDKDF (reference sequence). The V end was cut by 5 bases, the J end by 2 bases, with 8 bases between. The CDR3 length is 13 residues. The CDR3 region is CATSGGNTDTQYF. The CDR3 DNA follows: TGTGCCACCAGCGGGGGAAACACAGATACGCAGTATTTT. The complete variable domain, with remaining parts taken from reference TRBV15 and TRBJ2-3, reads DAMVIQNPRYQVTQFGKPVTLSCSQTLNHNVMYWYQQKSSQAPKLLFHYYDKDFNNEADTPDNFQSRRPNTSFCFLDIRSPGLGDTAMYLCATSGGNTDTQYFGPGTRLTVL.

This clone turned up a few times. J is TRBJ2-2 and V is TRBV7-2, with D unresolved. The CDR3 has 15 amino acids. V was shortened by 2 bases and J by 2 bases, with 9 bases between the two germline ends. CDR1 is SGHTA, CDR2 FQGNSA, per germline. The CDR3 DNA follows: TGTGCCAGCAGCTTATTCTTCGGTAACACCGGGGAGCTGTTTTTT. Residues: CASSLFFGNTGELFF.

This clone was picked up one time. This chain connects TRBV4-1 to TRBJ2-5; D is uncertain. Germline V gene data show CDR1 as MGHRA and CDR2 as YSYEKL. With 4 bases removed from V and 1 base from J, the gap between germline ends came to 10 bases. The length of the CDR3 is 14 residues. The CDR3 DNA follows: TGCGCCAGCAGCCGAACAGAAATCCAAGAGACCCAGTACTTC. Translated: CASSRTEIQETQYF.

The rearrangement uses TRBV25-1 and TRBJ1-2, with a weak D call TRBD1 (5 bases). This CDR3 is built from 13 residues. Trimming stripped 3 bases from V and 8 bases from J, with 13 bases between. CDR1 is MGHDK and CDR2 is SYGVNS in the germline V gene. The CDR3 here is CASSDMGGHGYTF. DNA of the CDR3: TGTGCCAGCAGTGATATGGGGGGTCACGGCTACACCTTC.

The V call is TRBV29-1, the J call TRBJ2-1, with no clear D. CDR3 length: 15 amino acids. Trimming took off 1 base at V and 4 bases at J, with 14 bases between the two ends. The germline CDR1 and CDR2 sequences are SQVTM and ANQGSEA. The DNA for the CDR3 is TGCAGCGTTGAAGGGGGTGAAGGCTTATACAATGAGCAGTTCTTC. Amino acid sequence: CSVEGGEGLYNEQFF.

This clone was picked up a small number of times. This chain links TRBV5-4 with TRBJ2-6; D remains unclear. Trimming removed 4 bases at V and 1 base at J, with 6 bases between. Germline V gene data show CDR1 as SGHNT and CDR2 as YYREEE (reference sequence). This CDR3 is 14 amino acids long. In DNA form, the CDR3 reads TGTGCCAGCAGCGGCCAGTCTGGGGCCAACGTCCTGACTTTC. It encodes CASSGQSGANVLTF.

V usage is TRBV7-2 and J usage is TRBJ2-5; 8 bases map to TRBD2. Germline trimming cut 5 bases from V and 1 base from J; bases unmatched to any gene: 9. This CDR3 region has 16 residues. Germline V gene sequence: CDR1 SGHTA, CDR2 FQGNSA. CDR3: CASSQSNGLAQETQYF. CDR3 nucleotides: TGTGCCAGCAGCCAATCAAATGGACTAGCCCAAGAGACCCAGTACTTC.

The chain recombines TRBV5-1 with TRBJ2-1; 7 bases are a match to TRBD2. Germline-derived CDR1 and CDR2 are SGHRS and YFSETQ. This CDR3 is 16 amino acids long. V dropped 4 bases and J dropped 9; count of bases not matched to a gene: 16. The CDR3 here is CASSLGTNRLNSEQFF. CDR3 in DNA: TGCGCCAGCAGCCTAGGGACTAACCGTCTAAATAGTGAGCAGTTCTTC.

The chain employs TRBV5-1 and TRBJ2-1, with D unresolved. Deletions cut 4 bases from V and 6 bases from J, with 5 bases between. The CDR3 totals 11 residues. Looked up from germline, CDR1 is SGHRS and CDR2 is YFSETQ. CDR3 protein: CASSAFNEQFF. CDR3 nucleotide sequence: TGCGCCAGCAGCGCCTTCAATGAGCAGTTCTTC. Together with reference TRBV5-1 and TRBJ2-1, the CDR3 gives the full variable domain: KAGVTQTPRYLIKTRGQQVTLSCSPISGHRSVSWYQQTPGQGLQFLFEYFSETQRNKGNFPGRFSGRQFSNSRSEMNVSTLELGDSALYLCASSAFNEQFFGPGTRLTVL.

This clone has a handful of counts. Other DNA sequences in this specimen translate into the identical CDR3. The chain employs TRBV19 and TRBJ1-5; the D is unclear. With 3 bases removed from V and 6 bases from J, the gap between germline ends came to 18 bases. Germline CDR1 and CDR2: LNHDA and SQIVND (reference sequence). This CDR3 is built from 16 residues. The CDR3 nucleotides read TGTGCCAGTAGTATCTTGTCCGTGGTACGGGGTCAGCCCCAGCATTTT. Translation: CASSILSVVRGQPQHF.

This chain links TRBV5-4 with TRBJ2-1, with TRBD2 identical over 9 bases. This CDR3 has 16 amino acids. Germline V gene data show CDR1 as SGHNT and CDR2 as YYREEE (reference sequence). The V gene end was trimmed by 4 bases and the J gene end by 8 bases; junction bases not matched to a gene: 13. Here the CDR3 reads CASSLKAGGQWDEQFF. CDR3 in DNA: TGTGCCAGCAGCCTTAAAGCGGGAGGCCAGTGGGATGAGCAGTTCTTC. The full variable domain, completed using reference TRBV5-4 and TRBJ2-1, is ETGVTQSPTHLIKTRGQQVTLRCSSQSGHNTVSWYQQALGQGPQFIFQYYREEENGRGNFPPRFSGLQFPNYSSELNVNALELDDSALYLCASSLKAGGQWDEQFFGPGTRLTVL.

This clone appeared many times. CDR3 in amino acids: CAISESGDLVIQYF. The CDR3 DNA sequence: TGTGCCATCAGTGAGTCGGGAGATTTGGTCATTCAGTACTTC. V gene TRBV10-3 combines with J gene TRBJ2-4, with D perhaps matching TRBD2 (5 bases). The V end was cut by 0 bases, the J end by 9 bases, with 12 bases between. In germline, CDR1 is ENHRY, CDR2 SYGVKD. This CDR3 is 14 amino acids long.